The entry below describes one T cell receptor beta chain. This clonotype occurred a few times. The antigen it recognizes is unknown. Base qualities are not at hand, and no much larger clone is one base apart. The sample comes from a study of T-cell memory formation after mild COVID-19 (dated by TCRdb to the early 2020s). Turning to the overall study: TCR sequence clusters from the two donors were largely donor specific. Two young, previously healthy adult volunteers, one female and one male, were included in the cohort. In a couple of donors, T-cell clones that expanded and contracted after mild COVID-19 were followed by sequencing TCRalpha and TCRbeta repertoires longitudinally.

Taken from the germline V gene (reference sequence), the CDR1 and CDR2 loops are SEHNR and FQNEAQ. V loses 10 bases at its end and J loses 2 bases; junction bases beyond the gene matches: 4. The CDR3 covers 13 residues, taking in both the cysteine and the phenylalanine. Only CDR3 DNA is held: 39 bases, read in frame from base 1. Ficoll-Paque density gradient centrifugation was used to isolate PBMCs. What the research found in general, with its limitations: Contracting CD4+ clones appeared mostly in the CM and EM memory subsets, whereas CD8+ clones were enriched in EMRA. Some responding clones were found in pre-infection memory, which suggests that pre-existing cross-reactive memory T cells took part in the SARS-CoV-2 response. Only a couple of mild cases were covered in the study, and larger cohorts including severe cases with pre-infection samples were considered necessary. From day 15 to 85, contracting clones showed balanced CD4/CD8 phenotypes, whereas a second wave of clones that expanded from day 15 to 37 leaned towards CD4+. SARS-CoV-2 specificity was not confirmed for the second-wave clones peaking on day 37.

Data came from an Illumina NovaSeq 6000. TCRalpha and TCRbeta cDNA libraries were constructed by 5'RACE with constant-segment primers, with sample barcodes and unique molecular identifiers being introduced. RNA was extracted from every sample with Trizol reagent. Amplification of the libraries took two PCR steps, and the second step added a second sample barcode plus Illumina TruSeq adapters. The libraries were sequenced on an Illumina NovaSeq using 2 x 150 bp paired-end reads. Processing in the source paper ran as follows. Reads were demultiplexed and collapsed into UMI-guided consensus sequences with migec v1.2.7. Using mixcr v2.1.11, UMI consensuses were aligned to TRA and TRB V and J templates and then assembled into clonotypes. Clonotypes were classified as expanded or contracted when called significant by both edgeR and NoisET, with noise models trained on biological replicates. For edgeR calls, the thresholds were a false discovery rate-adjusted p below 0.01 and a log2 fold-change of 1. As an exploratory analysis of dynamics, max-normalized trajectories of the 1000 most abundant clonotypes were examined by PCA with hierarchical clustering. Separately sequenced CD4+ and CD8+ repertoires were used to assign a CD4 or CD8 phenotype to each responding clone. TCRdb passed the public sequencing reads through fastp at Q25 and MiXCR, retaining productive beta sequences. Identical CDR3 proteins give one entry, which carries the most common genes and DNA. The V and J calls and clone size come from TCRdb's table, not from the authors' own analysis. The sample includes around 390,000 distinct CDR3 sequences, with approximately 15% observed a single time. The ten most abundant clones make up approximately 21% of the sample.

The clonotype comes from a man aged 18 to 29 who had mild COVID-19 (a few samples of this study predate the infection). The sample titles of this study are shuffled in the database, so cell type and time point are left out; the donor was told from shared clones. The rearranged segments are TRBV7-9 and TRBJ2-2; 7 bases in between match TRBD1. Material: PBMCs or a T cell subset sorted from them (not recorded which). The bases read TGTGCCACTGGGACAGATAACACCGGGGAGCTGTTTTTT. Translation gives CATGTDNTGELFF.